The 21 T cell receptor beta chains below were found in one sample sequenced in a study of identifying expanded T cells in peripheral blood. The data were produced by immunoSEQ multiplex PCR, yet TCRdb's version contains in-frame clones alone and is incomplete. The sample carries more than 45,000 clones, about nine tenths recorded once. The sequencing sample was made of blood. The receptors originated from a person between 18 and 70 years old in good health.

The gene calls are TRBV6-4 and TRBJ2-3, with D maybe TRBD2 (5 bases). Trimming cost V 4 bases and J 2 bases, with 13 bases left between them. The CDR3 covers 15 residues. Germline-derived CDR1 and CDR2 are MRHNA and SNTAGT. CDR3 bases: TGTGCCAGCAGTGCCGGGATTGGAGACACAGATACGCAGTATTTT. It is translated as CASSAGIGDTDTQYF.

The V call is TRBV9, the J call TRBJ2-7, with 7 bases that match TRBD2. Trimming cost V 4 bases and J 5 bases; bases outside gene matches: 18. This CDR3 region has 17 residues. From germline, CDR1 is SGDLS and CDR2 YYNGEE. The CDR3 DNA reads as TGTGCCAGCAGCCCGAGTGGTGACAAGCGGGATCTCAACGAGCAGTACTTC. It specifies CASSPSGDKRDLNEQYF.

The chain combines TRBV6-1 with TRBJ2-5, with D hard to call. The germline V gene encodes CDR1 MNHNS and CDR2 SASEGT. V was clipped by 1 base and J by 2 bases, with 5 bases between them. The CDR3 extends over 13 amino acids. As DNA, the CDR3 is TGTGCCAGCAGTGAAGGGCAACAAGAGACCCAGTACTTC. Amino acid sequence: CASSEGQQETQYF.

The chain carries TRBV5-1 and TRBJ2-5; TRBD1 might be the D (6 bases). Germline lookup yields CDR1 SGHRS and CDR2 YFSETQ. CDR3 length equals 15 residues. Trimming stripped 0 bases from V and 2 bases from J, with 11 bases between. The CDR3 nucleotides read TGCGCCAGCAGCTTGGAAGGACAGAGACAAGAGACCCAGTACTTC. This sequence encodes CASSLEGQRQETQYF. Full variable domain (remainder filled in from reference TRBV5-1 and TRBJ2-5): KAGVTQTPRYLIKTRGQQVTLSCSPISGHRSVSWYQQTPGQGLQFLFEYFSETQRNKGNFPGRFSGRQFSNSRSEMNVSTLELGDSALYLCASSLEGQRQETQYFGPGTRLLVL.

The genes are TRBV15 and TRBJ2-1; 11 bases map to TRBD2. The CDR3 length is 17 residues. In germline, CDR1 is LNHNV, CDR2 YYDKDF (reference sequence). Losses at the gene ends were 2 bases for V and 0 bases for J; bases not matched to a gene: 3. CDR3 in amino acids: CATSRSLAGGSYNEQFF. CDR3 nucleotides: TGTGCCACCAGCAGATCTCTAGCGGGAGGCTCCTACAATGAGCAGTTCTTC.

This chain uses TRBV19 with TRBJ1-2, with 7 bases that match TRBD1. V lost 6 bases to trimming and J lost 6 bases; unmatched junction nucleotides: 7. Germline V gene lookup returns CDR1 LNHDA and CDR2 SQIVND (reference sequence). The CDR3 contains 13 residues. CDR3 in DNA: TGTGCCAGTAGACAAACAGGGGTCGATGGCTACACCTTC. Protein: CASRQTGVDGYTF.

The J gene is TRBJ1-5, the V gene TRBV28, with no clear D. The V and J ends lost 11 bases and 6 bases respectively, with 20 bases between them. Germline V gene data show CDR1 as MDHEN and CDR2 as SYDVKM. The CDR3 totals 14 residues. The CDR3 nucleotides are TGTGCCGGTTCTTCGAGTATTCCAGGTCAGCCCCAGCATTTT. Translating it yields CAGSSSIPGQPQHF.

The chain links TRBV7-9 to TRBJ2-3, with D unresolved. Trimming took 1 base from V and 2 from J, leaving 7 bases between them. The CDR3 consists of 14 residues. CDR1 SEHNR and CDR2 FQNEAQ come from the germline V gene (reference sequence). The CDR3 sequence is CASSLEILTDTQYF. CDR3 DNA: TGTGCCAGCAGCTTAGAAATCCTCACAGATACGCAGTATTTT.

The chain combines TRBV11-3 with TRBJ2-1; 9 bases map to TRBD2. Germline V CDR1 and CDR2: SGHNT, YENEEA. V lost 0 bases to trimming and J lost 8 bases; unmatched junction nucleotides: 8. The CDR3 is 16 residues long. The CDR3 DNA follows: TGTGCCAGCAGCTTAGAAGGCGGGAGGGCCGGGGATGAGCAGTTCTTC. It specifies CASSLEGGRAGDEQFF.

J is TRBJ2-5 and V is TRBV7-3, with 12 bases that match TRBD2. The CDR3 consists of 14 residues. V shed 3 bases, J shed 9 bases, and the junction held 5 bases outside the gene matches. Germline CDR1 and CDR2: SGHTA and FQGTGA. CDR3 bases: TGTGCCAGCAGCTTGGGTCTAGCGGGAGGGGCCCAGTACTTC. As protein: CASSLGLAGGAQYF.

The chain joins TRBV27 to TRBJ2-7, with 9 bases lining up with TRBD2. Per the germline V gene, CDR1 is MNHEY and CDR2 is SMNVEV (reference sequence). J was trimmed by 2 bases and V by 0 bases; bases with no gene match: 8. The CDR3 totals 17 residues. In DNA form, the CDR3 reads TGTGCCAGCAGTTTATCGAATCCTAGCGGGATGGCCTACGAGCAGTACTTC. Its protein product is CASSLSNPSGMAYEQYF.

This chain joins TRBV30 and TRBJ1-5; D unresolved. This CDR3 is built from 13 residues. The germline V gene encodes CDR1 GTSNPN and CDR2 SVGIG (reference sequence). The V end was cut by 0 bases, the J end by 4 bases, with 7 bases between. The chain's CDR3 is CAWSVQENQPQHF. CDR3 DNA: TGTGCCTGGAGTGTCCAGGAAAATCAGCCCCAGCATTTT.

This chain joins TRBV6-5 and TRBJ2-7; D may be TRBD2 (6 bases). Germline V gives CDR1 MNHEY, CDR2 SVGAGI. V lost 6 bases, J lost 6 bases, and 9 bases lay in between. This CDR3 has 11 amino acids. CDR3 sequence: CASSSGGEQYF. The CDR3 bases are TGTGCCAGCAGCTCCGGGGGCGAGCAGTACTTC.

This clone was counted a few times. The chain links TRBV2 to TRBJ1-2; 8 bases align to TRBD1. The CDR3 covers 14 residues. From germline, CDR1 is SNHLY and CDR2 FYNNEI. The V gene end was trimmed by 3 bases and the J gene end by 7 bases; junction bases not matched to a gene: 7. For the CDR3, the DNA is TGTGCCAGCAGTGACGCCGGACAGGGTGGTGGCTACACCTTC. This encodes CASSDAGQGGGYTF.

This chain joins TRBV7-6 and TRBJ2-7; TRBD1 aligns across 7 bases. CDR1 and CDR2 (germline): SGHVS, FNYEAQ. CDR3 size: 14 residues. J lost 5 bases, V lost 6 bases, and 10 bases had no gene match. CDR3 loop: CASSPRTGTNEQYF. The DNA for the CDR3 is TGTGCCAGCAGTCCCAGGACAGGAACTAACGAGCAGTACTTC. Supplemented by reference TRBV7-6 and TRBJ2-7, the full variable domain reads GAGVSQSPRYKVTKRGQDVALRCDPISGHVSLYWYRQALGQGPEFLTYFNYEAQQDKSGLPNDRFSAERPEGSISTLTIQRTEQRDSAMYRCASSPRTGTNEQYFGPGTRLTVT.

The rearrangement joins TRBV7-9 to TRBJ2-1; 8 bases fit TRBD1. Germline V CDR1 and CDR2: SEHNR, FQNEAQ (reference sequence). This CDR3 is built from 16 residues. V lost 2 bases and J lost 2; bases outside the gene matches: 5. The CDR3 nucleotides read TGTGCCAGCAGCTTATACTCGGGACAGGCCTACAATGAGCAGTTCTTC. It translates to CASSLYSGQAYNEQFF. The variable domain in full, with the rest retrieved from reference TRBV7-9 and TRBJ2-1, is DTGVSQNPRHKITKRGQNVTFRCDPISEHNRLYWYRQTLGQGPEFLTYFQNEAQLEKSRLLSDRFSAERPKGSFSTLEIQRTEQGDSAMYLCASSLYSGQAYNEQFFGPGTRLTVL.

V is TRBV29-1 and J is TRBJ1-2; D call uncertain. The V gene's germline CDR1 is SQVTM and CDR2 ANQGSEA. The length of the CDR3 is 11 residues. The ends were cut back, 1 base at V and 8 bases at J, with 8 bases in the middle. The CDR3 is CSVEVGRGYTF. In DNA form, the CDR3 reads TGCAGCGTTGAAGTAGGCCGGGGCTACACCTTC. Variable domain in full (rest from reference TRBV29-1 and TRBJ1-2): SAVISQKPSRDICQRGTSLTIQCQVDSQVTMMFWYRQQPGQSLTLIATANQGSEATYESGFVIDKFPISRPNLTFSTLTVSNMSPEDSSIYLCSVEVGRGYTFGSGTRLTVV.

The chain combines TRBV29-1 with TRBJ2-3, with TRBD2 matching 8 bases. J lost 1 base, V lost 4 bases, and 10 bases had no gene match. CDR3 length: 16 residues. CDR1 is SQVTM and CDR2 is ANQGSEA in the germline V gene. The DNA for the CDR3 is TGCAGCGTTGCCGACTGGACTAGCTGGGGCACAGATACGCAGTATTTT. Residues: CSVADWTSWGTDTQYF.

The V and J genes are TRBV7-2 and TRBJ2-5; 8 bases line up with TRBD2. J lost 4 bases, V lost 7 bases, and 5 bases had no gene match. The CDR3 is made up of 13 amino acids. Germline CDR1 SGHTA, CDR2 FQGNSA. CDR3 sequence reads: CASNIGGGETQYF. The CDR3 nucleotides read TGTGCCAGCAACATCGGGGGGGGAGAGACCCAGTACTTC.

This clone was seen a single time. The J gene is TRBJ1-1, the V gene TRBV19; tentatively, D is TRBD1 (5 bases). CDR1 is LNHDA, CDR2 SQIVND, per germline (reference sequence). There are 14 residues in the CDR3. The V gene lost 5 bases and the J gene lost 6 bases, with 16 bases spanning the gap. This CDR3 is CASSPGPLGAEAFF. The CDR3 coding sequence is TGTGCCAGTAGTCCCGGACCTCTAGGGGCTGAAGCTTTCTTT.

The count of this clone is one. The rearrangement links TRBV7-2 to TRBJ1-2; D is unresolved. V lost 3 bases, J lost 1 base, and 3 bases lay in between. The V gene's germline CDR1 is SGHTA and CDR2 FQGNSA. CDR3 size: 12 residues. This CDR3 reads CASSLVNYGYTF. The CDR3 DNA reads TGTGCCAGCAGCTTGGTTAACTATGGCTACACCTTC.